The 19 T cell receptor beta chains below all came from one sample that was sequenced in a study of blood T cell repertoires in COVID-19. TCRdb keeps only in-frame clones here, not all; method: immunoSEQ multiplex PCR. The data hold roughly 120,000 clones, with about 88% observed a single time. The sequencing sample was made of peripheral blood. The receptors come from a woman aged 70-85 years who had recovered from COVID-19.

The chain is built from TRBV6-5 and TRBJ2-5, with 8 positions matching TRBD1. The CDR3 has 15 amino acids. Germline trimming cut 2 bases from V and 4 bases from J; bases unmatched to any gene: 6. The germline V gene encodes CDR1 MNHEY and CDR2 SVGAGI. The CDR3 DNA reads TGTGCCAGCAGTTACCCCGGACAGGGTGGAGAGACCCAGTACTTC. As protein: CASSYPGQGGETQYF.

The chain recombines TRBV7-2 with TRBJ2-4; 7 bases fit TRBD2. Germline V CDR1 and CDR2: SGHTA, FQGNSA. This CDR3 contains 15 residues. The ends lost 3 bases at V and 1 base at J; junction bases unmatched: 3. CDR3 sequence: CASSLDSGAKNIQYF. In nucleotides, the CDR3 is TGTGCCAGCAGCTTGGATAGCGGGGCCAAAAACATTCAGTACTTC.

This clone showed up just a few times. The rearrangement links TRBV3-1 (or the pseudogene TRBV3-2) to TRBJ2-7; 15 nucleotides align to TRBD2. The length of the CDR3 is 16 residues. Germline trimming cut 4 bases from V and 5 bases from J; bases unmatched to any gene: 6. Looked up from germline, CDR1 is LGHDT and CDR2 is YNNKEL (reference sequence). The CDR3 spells CASSPRTSGGADEQYF. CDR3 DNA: TGTGCCAGCAGCCCGAGGACTAGCGGGGGGGCGGACGAGCAGTACTTC.

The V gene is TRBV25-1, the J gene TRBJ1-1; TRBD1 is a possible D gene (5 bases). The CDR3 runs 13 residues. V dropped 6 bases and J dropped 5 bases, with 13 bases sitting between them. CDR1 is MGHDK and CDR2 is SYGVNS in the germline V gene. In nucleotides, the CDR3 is TGTGCCAGCAGGGGGGGTGGCTGGACTGAAGCTTTCTTT. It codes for CASRGGGWTEAFF.

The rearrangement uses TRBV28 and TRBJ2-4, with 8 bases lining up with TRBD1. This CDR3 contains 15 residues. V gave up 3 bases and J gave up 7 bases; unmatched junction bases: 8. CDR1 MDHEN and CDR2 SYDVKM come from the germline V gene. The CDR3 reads CASSLPLQGANIQYF. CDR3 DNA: TGTGCCAGCAGTTTGCCCCTCCAGGGGGCTAACATTCAGTACTTC.

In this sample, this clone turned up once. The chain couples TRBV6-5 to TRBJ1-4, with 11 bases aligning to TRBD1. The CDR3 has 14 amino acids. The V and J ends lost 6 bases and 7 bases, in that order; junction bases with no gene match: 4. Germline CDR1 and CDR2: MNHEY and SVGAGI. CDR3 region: CASRRTGGGEKLFF. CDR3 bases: TGTGCCAGCAGACGGACAGGGGGCGGTGAAAAACTGTTTTTT.

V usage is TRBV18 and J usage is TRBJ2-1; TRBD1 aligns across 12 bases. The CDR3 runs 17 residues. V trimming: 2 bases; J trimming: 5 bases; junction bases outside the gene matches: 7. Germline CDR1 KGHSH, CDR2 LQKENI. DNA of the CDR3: TGTGCCAGCTCACCATACGGGACAGGGGGCCTCAACAATGAGCAGTTCTTC. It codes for CASSPYGTGGLNNEQFF.

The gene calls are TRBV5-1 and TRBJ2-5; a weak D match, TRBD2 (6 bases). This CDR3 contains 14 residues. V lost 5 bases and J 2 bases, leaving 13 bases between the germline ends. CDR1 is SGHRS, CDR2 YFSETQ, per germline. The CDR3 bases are TGCGCCAGCAGGTGGCCGGGGGTACAAGAGACCCAGTACTTC. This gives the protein CASRWPGVQETQYF.

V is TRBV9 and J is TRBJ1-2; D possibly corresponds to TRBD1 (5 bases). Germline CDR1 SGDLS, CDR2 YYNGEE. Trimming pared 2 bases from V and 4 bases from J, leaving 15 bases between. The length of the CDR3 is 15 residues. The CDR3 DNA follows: TGTGCCAGCAGCGTTACCGAGACAGCTATCTATGGCTACACCTTC. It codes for CASSVTETAIYGYTF.

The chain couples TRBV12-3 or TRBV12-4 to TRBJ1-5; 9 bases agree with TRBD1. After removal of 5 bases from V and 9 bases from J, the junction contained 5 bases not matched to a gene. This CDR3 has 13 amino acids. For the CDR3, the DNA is TGTGCCAGCAGTCGGGACAGGGAAAGGCCCCAGCATTTT. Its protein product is CASSRDRERPQHF.

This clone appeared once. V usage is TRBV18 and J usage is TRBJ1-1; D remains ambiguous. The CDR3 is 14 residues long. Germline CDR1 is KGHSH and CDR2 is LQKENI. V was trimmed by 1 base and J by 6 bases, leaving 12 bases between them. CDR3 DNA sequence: TGTGCCAGCTCACCACAATGGAGGAGGGCTGAAGCTTTCTTT. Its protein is CASSPQWRRAEAFF. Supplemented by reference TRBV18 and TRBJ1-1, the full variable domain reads NAGVMQNPRHLVRRRGQEARLRCSPMKGHSHVYWYRQLPEEGLKFMVYLQKENIIDESGMPKERFSAEFPKEGPSILRIQQVVRGDSAAYFCASSPQWRRAEAFFGQGTRLTVV.

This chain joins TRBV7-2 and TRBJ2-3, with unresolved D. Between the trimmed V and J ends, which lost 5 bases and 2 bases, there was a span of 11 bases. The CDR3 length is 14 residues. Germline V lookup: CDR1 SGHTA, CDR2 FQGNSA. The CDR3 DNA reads TGTGCCAGCAGCAGGAGTAGGCTCACAGATACGCAGTATTTT. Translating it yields CASSRSRLTDTQYF.

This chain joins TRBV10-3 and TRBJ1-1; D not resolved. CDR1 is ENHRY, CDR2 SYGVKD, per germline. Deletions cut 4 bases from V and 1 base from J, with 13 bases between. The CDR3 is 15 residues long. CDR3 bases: TGTGCCATCAGTGCATGGATTGGAGGGAACACTGAAGCTTTCTTT. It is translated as CAISAWIGGNTEAFF.

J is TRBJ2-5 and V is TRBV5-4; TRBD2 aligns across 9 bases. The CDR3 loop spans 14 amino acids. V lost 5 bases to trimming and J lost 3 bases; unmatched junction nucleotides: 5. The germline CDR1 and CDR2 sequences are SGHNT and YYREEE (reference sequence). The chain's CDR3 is CASRLAGWEETQYF. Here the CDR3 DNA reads TGTGCCAGCAGACTAGCGGGTTGGGAAGAGACCCAGTACTTC.

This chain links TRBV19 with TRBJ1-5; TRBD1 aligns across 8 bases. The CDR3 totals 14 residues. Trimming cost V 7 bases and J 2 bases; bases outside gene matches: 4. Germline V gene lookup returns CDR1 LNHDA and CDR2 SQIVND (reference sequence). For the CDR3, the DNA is TGTGCCAGTAAAGCGGACAGGGGCAATCAGCCCCAGCATTTT. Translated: CASKADRGNQPQHF.

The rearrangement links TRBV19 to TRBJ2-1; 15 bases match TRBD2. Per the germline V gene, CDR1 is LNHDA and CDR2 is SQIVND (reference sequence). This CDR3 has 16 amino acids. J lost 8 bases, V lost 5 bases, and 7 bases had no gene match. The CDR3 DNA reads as TGTGCCAGTAGTGCCTGGACTAGCGGGAGGGCCTATGAGCAGTTCTTC. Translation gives CASSAWTSGRAYEQFF.

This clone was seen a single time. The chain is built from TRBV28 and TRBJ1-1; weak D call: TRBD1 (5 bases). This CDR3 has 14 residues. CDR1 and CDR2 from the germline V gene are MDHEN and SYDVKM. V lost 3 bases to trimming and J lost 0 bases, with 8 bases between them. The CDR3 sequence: CASSFTGMNTEAFF. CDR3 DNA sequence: TGTGCCAGCAGTTTTACAGGTATGAACACTGAAGCTTTCTTT.

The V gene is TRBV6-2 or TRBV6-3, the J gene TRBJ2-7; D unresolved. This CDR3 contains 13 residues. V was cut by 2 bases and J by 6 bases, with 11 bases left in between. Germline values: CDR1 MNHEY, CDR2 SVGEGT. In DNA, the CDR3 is TGTGCCAGCAGTTACCACATCACCCCCGAGCAGTACTTC. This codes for CASSYHITPEQYF.

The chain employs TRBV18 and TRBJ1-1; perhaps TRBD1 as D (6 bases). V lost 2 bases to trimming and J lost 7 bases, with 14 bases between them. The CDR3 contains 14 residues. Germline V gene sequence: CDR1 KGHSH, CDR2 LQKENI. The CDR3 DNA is TGTGCCAGCTCACCAGGACAGTCTTACCGTGAAGCTTTCTTT. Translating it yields CASSPGQSYREAFF.